The entry below gives a single T cell receptor beta chain sequence along with its context. This clone has more than one count but fewer than ten. No cognate antigen has been identified for it. No base quality values were provided; no much bigger clone lies one nucleotide off. The entry originates in a study of blood T cell repertoires in COVID-19 (dated by TCRdb to about 2020). Background on the whole study: Samples from collaborators originated in the United States, Italy and Spain and spanned both the acute and convalescent phases of COVID-19. The material from the prospective study consisted of cDNA or gDNA derived from T cells, B-cell-depleted T cells, or PBMCs. Subjects who had been exposed to COVID-19, were actively infected with it, or had recovered from it provided the deeply sampled blood TCRbeta repertoires that made up the dataset. The repertoires were made available in a free public database intended to serve as a resource for research on the immune response to SARS-CoV-2. Samples were obtained from the ongoing ImmuneRACE study (first 160 participants) and from about 1,300 subjects provided by 6 global collaborators. The sample metadata nearly always contained a de-identified subject ID, COVID-19 status, age in years and sex. HLA class I and class II types, where available, came from metadata supplied by the sample provider rather than from assay-based typing. What the study reported, not specific to this receptor: Clinical and demographic metadata were provided uncurated, with the amount varying by source and participant.

TCRbeta CDR3 regions were amplified from genomic DNA using the immunoSEQ Assay, a bias-controlled multiplex PCR. The paper's processing steps were these. Within the assay, amplification of reference gene primers was used to estimate how many nucleated cells each sample contained. To quantify the absolute abundance of each unique TCRbeta CDR3 rearrangement, sequence reads were collapsed and filtered. For each sample, productive Simpson clonality was calculated as the square root of Simpson's diversity index across productive rearrangements. TCRdb limited this immuneACCESS table to in-frame rearrangements with V and J called. A share of clones is missing; checked studies link under half to unresolved V genes, and the rest is unexplained. V, J and clone size derive from that table, while D and trimming were established from the DNA sequence. For this sample the table gives some 400,000 clones, of which more than 70% were detected only once. 1% to 1.5% of the sample is held by the ten biggest clonotypes.

V trim: 3 bases; J trim: 6 bases; unmatched bases: 11. Taken from cysteine to phenylalanine, the CDR3 has 15 residues. The kept DNA is CDR3 alone, 45 bases in frame from the first base. The germline V gene (reference sequence) specifies GTSNPN as CDR1 and SVGIG as CDR2. In the prospective study, participants were about 18 to 90 years old, resided in about two dozen geographic areas of the United States, and were enrolled through a virtual design. In the prospective study, participants were assigned to cohorts based on the clinical history participants reported in a screening survey and a study questionnaire. For ImmuneRACE Cohort 3, a participant was defined as recovered based on two consecutive negative NP/OP PCR tests, clearance by a healthcare professional, or resolution of symptoms. Each participant in the prospective study had whole blood, serum and a nasopharyngeal or oropharyngeal swab collected by mobile phlebotomists. Over a roughly 2-month period, participants in the prospective study had the option of providing additional blood draws and questionnaires. Before DNA extraction, prospective study blood samples were shipped either frozen or at room temperature.

The sequenced sample consisted of PBMCs or T cells enriched from blood (not recorded which). The TCR comes from a man between 25 and 39 years old who had recovered from COVID-19. The V and J segments used are TRBV30 and TRBJ1-3, and TRBD1 aligns with 7 junction nucleotides. The CDR3: CAWSPRRGLTNTIYF. The DNA reads as follows: TGTGCCTGGAGCCCACGGAGGGGGCTGACAAACACCATATATTTT.